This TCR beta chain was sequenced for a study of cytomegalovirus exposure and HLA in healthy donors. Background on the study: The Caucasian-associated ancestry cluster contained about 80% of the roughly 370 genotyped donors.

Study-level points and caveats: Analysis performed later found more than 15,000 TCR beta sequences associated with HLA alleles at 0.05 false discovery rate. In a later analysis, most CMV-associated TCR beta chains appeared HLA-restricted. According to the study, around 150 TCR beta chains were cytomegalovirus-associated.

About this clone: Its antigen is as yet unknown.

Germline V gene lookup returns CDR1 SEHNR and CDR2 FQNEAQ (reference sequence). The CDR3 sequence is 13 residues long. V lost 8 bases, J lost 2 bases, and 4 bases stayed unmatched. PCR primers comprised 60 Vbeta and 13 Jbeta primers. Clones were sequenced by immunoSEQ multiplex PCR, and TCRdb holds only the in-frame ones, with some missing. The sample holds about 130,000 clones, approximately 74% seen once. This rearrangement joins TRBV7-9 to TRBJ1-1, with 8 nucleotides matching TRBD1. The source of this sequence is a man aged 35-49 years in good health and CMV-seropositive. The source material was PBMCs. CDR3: CASRGQGNTEAFF. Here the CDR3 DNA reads TGTGCCAGCCGTGGACAGGGAAACACTGAAGCTTTCTTT.